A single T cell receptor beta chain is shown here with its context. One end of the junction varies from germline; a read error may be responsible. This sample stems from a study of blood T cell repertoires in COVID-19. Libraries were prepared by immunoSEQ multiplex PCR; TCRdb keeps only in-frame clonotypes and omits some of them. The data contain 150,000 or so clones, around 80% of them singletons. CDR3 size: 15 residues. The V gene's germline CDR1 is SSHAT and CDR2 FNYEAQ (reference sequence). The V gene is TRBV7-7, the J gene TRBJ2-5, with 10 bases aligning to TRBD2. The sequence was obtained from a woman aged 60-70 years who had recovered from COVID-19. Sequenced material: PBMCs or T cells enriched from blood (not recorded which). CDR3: CASSHLAGAQETQYF. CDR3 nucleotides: TGTGCTAGCAGCCATCTAGCGGGGGCCCAAGAGACCCAGTACTTC.